The clone carrying this T cell receptor (beta chain) has a handful of counts. Its target is unknown. The entry originates in a study of T-cell memory formation after mild COVID-19. About the study: TCR clusters were mostly donor specific.

J was trimmed by 6 bases and V by 6 bases; bases with no gene match: 10. Per germline, CDR1 DFQATT and CDR2 SNEGSKA (reference sequence). The CDR3 loop spans 14 amino acids. The 5'RACE method, run with constant-segment primers, produced TCR alpha and TCR beta cDNA libraries (carrying sample barcodes and UMIs). TCRdb called the 5' RACE reads again in MiXCR, with one record for every CDR3 protein. The sample shows around 200,000 distinct CDR3 sequences, over 9.5% of them seen only once. Regarding the study as a whole: There was a balanced CD4/CD8 profile in clones contracting day 15 to 85, and later expanders leaned CD4+. Among contracting clones, CD4+ were mainly CM/EM and CD8+ enriched in EMRA.

V gene TRBV20-1 combines with J gene TRBJ2-2; 7 positions agree with TRBD1. Sequencing input: PBMCs or a T cell subset sorted from them (not recorded which). The receptor was isolated from a young man who had mild COVID-19 (a few samples of this study predate the infection). Cell type and time point are not known. In DNA form, the CDR3 reads TGCAGTGCGAGGCCCAGGGGGTATGCCGGGGAGCTGTTTTTT. It translates to CSARPRGYAGELFF.